This T cell receptor beta chain was found in a study of T-cell memory formation after mild COVID-19. The study's findings and limits: Pre-infection memory already had some responding clones, implying cross-reactive memory joined. Shrinking CD4+ clones resided mostly in CM and EM, and CD8+ ones in EMRA. Whether day 37 second-wave clones are SARS-CoV-2-specific was not confirmed.

Trimming removed 7 bases at V and 4 bases at J, with 19 bases between. CDR3 size: 16 residues. Germline CDR1 and CDR2: LGHNA and YSLEER. TCRdb reanalysed the 5' RACE reads using MiXCR and keeps one entry per CDR3 protein. Among roughly 49,000 distinct CDR3 sequences listed, roughly a quarter were seen once. This clonotype has only a few counts. Its antigen remains unidentified. The chain is built from TRBV4-3 and TRBJ1-4; D is unresolved. The sequencing sample was made of PBMCs or a T cell subset sorted from them (not recorded which). The clonotype comes from a man younger than 30 who had mild COVID-19 (a few samples of this study predate the infection). Cell type and time point are not known. The CDR3 bases are TGCGCCAGCAAATTCAGATCGGACGGCCTTAATGAAAAACTGTTTTTT. Protein: CASKFRSDGLNEKLFF.